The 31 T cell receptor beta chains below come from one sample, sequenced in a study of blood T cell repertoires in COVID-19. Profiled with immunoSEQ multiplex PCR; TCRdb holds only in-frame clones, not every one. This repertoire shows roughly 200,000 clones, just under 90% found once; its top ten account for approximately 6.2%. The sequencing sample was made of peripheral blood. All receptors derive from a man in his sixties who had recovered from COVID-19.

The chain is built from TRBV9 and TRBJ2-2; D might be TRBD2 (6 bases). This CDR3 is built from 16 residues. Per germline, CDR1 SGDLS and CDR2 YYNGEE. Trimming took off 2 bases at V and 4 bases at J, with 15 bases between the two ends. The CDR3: CASSVRPGGGTGELFF. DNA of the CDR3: TGTGCCAGCAGCGTCCGACCTGGGGGAGGCACCGGGGAGCTGTTTTTT.

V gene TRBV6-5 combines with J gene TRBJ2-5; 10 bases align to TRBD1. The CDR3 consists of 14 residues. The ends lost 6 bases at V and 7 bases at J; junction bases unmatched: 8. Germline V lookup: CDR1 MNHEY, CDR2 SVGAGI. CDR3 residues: CASSRTGGSGTQYF. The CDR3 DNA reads TGTGCCAGCAGCCGGACAGGGGGAAGCGGGACCCAGTACTTC.

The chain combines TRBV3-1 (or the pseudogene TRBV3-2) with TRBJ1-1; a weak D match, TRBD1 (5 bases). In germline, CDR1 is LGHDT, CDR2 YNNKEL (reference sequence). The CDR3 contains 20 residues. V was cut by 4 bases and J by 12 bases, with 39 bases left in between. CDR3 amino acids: CASSPLGGWGVRTPFRGPFF. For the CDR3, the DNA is TGTGCCAGCAGCCCTCTGGGAGGGTGGGGGGTGAGAACCCCTTTCCGGGGCCCTTTCTTT.

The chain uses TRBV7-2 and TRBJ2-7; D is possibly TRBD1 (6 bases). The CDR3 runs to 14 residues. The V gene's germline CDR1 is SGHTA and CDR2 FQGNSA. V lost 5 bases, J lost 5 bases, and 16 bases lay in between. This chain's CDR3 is CASSPNRVTNEQYF. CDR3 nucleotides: TGTGCCAGCAGCCCGAACAGGGTAACAAACGAGCAGTACTTC.

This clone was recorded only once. CDR3 sequence: CASSSLGGYEQYF. The CDR3 DNA follows: TGTGCCAGTAGTTCTCTGGGGGGCTACGAGCAGTACTTC. The chain has TRBV19 and TRBJ2-7; possible D gene TRBD2, 6 bases. Trimming cost V 5 bases and J 3 bases, with 11 bases left between them. Germline loops: CDR1 LNHDA, CDR2 SQIVND (reference sequence). The CDR3 is 13 residues long.

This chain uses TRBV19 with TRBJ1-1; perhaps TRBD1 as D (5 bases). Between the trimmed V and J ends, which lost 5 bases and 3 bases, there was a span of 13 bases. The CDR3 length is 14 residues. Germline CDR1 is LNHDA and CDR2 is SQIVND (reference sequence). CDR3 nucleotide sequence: TGTGCCAGTAGTCCCCAGGGTCGGCACACTGAAGCTTTCTTT. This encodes CASSPQGRHTEAFF.

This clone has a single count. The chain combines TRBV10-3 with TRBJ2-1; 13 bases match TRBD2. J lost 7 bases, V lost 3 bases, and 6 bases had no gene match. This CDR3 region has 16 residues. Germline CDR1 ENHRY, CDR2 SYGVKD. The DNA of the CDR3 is TGTGCCATCAGTGACCCTACTAGCGGGAGGGGGAATGAGCAGTTCTTC. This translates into CAISDPTSGRGNEQFF.

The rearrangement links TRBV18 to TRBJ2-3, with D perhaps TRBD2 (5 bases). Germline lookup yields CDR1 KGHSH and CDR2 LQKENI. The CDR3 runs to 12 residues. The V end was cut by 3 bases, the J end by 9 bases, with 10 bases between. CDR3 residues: CASSPDGETQYF. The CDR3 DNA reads TGTGCCAGCTCACCGGACGGGGAAACGCAGTATTTT.

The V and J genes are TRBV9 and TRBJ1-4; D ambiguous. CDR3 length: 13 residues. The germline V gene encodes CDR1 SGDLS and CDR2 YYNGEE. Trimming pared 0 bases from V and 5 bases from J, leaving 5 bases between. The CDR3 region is CASSVGQNEKLFF. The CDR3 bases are TGTGCCAGCAGCGTAGGCCAGAATGAAAAACTGTTTTTT.

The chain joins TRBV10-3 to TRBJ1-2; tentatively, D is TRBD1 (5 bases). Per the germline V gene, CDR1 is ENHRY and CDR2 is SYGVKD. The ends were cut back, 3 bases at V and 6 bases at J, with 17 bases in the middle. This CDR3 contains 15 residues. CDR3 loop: CAISDSQGLSHGYTF. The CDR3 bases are TGTGCCATCAGTGATTCCCAGGGTCTTTCACATGGCTACACCTTC.

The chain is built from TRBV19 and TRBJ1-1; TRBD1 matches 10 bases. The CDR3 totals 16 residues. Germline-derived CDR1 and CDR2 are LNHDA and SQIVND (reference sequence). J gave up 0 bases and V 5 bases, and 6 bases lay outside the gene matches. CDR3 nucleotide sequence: TGTGCCAGTAGTGGGGACAGGGGTCCAATGAACACTGAAGCTTTCTTT. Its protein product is CASSGDRGPMNTEAFF.

The CDR3 bases are TGTGCCAGCAGCTTACAGAACGGGGGTGTGGGAGGCTACACCTTC. It is translated as CASSLQNGGVGGYTF. V and J are TRBV7-3 and TRBJ1-2; D possibly corresponds to TRBD1 (5 bases). The CDR3 has 15 residues. Germline-derived CDR1 and CDR2 are SGHTA and FQGTGA. V lost 2 bases, J lost 8 bases, and 18 bases lay in between.

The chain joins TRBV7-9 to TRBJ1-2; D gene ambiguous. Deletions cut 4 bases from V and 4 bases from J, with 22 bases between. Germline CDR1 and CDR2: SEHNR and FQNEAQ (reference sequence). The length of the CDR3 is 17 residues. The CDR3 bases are TGTGCCAGCAGCTCCCTAGGTCCGGGGTCTGGAGGCTATGGCTACACCTTC. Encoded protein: CASSSLGPGSGGYGYTF.

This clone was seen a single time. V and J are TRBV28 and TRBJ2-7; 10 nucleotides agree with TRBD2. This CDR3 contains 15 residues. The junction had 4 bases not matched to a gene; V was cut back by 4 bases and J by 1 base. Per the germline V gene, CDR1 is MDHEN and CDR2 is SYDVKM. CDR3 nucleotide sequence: TGTGCCAGCAGTTATACTAGCGGGGCTTCCTACGAGCAGTACTTC. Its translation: CASSYTSGASYEQYF.

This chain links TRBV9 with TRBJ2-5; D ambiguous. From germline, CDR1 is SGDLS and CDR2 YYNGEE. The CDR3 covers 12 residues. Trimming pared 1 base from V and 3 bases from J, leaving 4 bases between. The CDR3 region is CASSVREETQYF. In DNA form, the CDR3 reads TGTGCCAGCAGCGTAAGAGAAGAGACCCAGTACTTC.

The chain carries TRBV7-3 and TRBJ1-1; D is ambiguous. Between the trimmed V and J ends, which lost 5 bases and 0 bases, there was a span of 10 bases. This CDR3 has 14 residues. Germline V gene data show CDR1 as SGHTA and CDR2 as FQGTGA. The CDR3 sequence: CASSALLMNTEAFF. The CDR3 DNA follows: TGTGCCAGCAGCGCACTTTTAATGAACACTGAAGCTTTCTTT.

The CDR3 coding sequence is TGTGCCAGCATCCGAGGGGGGGAAGGGAACACTGAAGCTTTCTTT. Its translation is CASIRGGEGNTEAFF. V gene TRBV7-9 combines with J gene TRBJ1-1; a possible D gene is TRBD1 (6 bases). In germline, CDR1 is SEHNR, CDR2 FQNEAQ (reference sequence). The V and J ends lost 7 bases and 1 base respectively, with 16 bases between them. The CDR3 has 15 amino acids.

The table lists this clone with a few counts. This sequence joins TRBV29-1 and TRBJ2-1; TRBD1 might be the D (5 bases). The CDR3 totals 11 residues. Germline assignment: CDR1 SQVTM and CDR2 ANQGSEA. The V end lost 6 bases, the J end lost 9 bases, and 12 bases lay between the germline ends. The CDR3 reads CSVTRVLEQFF. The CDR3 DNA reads TGCAGCGTGACCAGGGTCCTTGAGCAGTTCTTC.

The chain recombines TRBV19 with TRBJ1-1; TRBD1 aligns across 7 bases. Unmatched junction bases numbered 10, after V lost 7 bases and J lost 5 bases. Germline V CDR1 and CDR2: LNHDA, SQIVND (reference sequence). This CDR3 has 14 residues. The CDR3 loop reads CASTGFDRDTEAFF. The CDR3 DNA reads TGTGCCAGTACCGGTTTTGACAGGGATACTGAAGCTTTCTTT. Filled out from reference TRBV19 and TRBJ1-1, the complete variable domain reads DGGITQSPKYLFRKEGQNVTLSCEQNLNHDAMYWYRQDPGQGLRLIYYSQIVNDFQKGDIAEGYSVSREKKESFPLTVTSAQKNPTAFYLCASTGFDRDTEAFFGQGTRLTVV.

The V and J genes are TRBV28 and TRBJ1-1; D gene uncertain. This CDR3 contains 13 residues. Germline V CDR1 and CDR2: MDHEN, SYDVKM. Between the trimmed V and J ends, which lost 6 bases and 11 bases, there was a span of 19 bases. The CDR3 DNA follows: TGTGCCAGCAGCCAAGAACAGCCGGTCCGGGCTTTCTTT. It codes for CASSQEQPVRAFF. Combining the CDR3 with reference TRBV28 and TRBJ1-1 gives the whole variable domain DVKVTQSSRYLVKRTGEKVFLECVQDMDHENMFWYRQDPGLGLRLIYFSYDVKMKEKGDIPEGYSVSREKKERFSLILESASTNQTSMYLCASSQEQPVRAFFGQGTRLTVV.

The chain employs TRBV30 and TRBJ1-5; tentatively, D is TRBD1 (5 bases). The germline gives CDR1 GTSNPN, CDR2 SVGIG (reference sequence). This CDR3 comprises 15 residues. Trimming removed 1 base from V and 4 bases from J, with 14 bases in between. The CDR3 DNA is TGTGCCTGGAGTGAGCGTGGGGCACTTAATCAGCCCCAGCATTTT. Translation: CAWSERGALNQPQHF.

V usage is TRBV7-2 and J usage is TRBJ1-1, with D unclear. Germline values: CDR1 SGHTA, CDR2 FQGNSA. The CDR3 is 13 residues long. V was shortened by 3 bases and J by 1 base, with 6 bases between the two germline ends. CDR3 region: CASSFLPNTEAFF. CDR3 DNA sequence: TGTGCCAGCAGCTTTCTCCCGAACACTGAAGCTTTCTTT.

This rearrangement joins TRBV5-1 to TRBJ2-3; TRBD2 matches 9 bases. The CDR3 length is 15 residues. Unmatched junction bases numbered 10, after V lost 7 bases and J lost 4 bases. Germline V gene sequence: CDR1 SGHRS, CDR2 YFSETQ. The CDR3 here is CASSNSAGGSDTQYF. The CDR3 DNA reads TGCGCCAGCTCGAATTCAGCGGGGGGTTCAGATACGCAGTATTTT.

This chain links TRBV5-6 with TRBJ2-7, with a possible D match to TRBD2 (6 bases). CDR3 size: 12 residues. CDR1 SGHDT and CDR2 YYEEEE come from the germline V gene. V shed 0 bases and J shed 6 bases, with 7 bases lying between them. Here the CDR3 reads CASSLGGGEQYF. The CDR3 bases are TGTGCCAGCAGCTTGGGGGGAGGCGAGCAGTACTTC.

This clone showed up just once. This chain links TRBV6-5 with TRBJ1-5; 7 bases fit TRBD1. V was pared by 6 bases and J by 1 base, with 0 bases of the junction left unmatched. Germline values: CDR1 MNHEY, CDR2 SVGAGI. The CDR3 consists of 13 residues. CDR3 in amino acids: CASRGQSNQPQHF. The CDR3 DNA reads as TGTGCCAGCAGGGGACAGAGCAATCAGCCCCAGCATTTT.

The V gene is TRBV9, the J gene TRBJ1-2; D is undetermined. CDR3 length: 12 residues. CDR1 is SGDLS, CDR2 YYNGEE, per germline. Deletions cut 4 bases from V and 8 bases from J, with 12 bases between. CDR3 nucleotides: TGTGCCAGCAGCCCTCGGGAGGACGGCTACACCTTC. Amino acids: CASSPREDGYTF.

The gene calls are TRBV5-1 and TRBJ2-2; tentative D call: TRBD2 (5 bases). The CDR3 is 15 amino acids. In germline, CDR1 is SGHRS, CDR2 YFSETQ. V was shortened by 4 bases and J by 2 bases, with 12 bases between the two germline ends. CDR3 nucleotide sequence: TGCGCCAGCAGCCCCGGGATGGCCAACACCGGGGAGCTGTTTTTT. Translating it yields CASSPGMANTGELFF.

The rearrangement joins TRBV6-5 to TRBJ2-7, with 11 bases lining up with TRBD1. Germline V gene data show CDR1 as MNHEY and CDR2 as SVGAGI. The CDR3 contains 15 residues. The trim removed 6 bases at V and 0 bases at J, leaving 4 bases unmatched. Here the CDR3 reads CASRPGTGGSYEQYF. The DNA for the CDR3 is TGTGCCAGCAGACCCGGGACAGGGGGCTCCTACGAGCAGTACTTC.

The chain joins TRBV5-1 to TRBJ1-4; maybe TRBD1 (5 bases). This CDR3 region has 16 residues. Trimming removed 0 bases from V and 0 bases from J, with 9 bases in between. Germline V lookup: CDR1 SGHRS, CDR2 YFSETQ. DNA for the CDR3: TGCGCCAGCAGCTTGGCCGGGGGAGCAACTAATGAAAAACTGTTTTTT. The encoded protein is CASSLAGGATNEKLFF.

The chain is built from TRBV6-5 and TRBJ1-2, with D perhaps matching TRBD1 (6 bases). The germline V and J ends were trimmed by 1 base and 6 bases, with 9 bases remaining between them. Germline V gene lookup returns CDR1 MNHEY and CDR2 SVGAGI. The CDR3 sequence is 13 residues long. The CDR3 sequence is CASSYWAGDGYTF. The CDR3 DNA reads TGTGCCAGCAGTTACTGGGCAGGGGATGGCTACACCTTC.

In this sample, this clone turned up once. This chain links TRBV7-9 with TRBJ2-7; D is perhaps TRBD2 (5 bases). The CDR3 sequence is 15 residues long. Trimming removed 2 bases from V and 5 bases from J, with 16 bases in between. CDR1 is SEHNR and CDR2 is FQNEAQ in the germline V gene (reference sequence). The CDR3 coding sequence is TGTGCCAGCAGCTTATCCCTGGGTTACGGGGACGAGCAGTACTTC. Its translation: CASSLSLGYGDEQYF.